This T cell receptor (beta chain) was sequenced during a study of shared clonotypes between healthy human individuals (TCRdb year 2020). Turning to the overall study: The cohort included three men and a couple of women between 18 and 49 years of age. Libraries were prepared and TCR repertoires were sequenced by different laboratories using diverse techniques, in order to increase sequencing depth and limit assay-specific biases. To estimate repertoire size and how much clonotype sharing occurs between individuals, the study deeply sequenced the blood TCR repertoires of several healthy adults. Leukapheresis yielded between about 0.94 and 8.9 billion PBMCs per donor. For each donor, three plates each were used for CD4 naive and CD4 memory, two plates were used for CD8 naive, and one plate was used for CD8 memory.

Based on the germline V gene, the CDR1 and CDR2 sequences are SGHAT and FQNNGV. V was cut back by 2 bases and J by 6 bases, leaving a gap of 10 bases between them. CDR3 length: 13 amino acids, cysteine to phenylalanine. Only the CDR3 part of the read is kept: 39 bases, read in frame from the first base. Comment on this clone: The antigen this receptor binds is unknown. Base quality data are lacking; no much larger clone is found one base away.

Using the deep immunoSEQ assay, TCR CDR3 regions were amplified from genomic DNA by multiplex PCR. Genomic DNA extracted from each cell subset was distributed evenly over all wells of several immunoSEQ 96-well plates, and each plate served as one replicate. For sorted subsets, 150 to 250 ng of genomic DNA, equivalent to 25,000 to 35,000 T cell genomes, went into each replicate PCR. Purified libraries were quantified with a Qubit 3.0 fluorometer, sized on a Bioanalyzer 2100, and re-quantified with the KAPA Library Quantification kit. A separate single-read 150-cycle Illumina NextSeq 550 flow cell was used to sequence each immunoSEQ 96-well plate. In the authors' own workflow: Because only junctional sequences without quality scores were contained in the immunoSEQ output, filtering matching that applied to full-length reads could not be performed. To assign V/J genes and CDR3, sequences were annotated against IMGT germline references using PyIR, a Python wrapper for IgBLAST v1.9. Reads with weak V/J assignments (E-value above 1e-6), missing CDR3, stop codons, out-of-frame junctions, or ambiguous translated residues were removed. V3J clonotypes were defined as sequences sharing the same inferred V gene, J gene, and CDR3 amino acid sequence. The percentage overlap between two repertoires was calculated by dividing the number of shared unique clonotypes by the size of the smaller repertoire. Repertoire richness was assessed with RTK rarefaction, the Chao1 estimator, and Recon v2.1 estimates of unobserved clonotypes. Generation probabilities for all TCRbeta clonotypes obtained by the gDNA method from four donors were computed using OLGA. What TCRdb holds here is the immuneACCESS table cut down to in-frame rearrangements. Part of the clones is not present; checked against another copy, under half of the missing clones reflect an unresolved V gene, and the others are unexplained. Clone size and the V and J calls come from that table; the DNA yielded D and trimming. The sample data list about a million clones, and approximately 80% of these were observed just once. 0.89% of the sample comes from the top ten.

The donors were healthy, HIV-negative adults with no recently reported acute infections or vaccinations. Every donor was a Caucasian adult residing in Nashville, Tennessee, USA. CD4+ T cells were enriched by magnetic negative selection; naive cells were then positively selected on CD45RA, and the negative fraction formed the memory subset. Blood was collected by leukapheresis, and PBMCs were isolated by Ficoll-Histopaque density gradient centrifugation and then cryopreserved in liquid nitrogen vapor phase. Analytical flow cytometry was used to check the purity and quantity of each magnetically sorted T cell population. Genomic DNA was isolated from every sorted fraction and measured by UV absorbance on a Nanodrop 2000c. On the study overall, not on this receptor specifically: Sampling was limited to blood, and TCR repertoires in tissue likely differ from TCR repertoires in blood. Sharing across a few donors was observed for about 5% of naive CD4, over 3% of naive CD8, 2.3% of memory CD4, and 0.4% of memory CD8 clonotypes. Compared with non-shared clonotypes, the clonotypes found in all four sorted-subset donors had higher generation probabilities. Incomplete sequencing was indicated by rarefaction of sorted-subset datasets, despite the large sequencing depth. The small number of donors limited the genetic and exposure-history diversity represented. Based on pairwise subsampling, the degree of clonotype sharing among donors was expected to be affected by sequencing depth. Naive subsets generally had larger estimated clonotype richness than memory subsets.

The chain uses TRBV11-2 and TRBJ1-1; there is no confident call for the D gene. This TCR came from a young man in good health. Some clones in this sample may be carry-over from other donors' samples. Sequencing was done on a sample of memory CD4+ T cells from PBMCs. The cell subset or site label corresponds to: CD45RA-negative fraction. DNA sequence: TGTGCCAGCAGCTTATTTCGGCGGGCTGAAGCTTTCTTT. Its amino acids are CASSLFRRAEAFF.